Below, 22 T cell receptor beta chains from the same sample are listed, as sequenced in a study of blood T cell repertoires in COVID-19. This table comes from immunoSEQ multiplex PCR, and its TCRdb copy is limited to in-frame clones, with some not included. This table holds about 120,000 clones, 80% to 90% found once. Sequencing was carried out using peripheral blood. All receptors derive from a human donor in a cohort sampled during active COVID-19.

The chain carries TRBV7-6 and TRBJ2-5, with 14 bases aligning to TRBD2. The V segment lost 1 base and the J segment 5 bases; nucleotides outside the gene matches: 6. In germline, CDR1 is SGHVS, CDR2 FNYEAQ. The length of the CDR3 is 17 residues. This chain's CDR3 is CASSLGSTSGGAETQYF. For the CDR3, the DNA is TGTGCCAGCAGCTTAGGCTCGACTAGCGGGGGGGCTGAGACCCAGTACTTC.

The chain employs TRBV15 and TRBJ1-2; possibly TRBD1 for D (6 bases). The length of the CDR3 is 17 residues. The germline gives CDR1 LNHNV, CDR2 YYDKDF (reference sequence). With 5 bases removed from V and 3 bases from J, the gap between germline ends came to 22 bases. CDR3 sequence (DNA): TGTGCCACCAGCGGGTGGGAGGGGGGAGCAGCCTACTATGGCTACACCTTC. Protein product: CATSGWEGGAAYYGYTF.

This chain connects TRBV14 to TRBJ2-3; D may be TRBD2 (7 bases). Trimming removed 1 base from V and 2 bases from J, with 10 bases in between. The CDR3 is 15 residues long. Germline CDR1 and CDR2: SGHDN and FVKESK. CDR3 bases: TGTGCCAGCAGCCAAGTTGGGGGGGCCACAGATACGCAGTATTTT. It yields the protein CASSQVGGATDTQYF.

The V and J genes are TRBV7-2 and TRBJ2-1; 12 bases map to TRBD2. There are 17 residues in the CDR3. In germline, CDR1 is SGHTA, CDR2 FQGNSA. V was clipped by 3 bases and J by 0 bases; unmatched bases: 3. The CDR3 loop is CASSLTSGGGSYNEQFF. CDR3 nucleotides: TGTGCCAGCAGCTTGACTAGCGGGGGCGGCTCCTACAATGAGCAGTTCTTC. The full variable domain, rest sourced from reference TRBV7-2 and TRBJ2-1, is GAGVSQSPSNKVTEKGKDVELRCDPISGHTALYWYRQSLGQGLEFLIYFQGNSAPDKSGLPSDRFSAERTGGSVSTLTIQRTQQEDSAVYLCASSLTSGGGSYNEQFFGPGTRLTVL.

This clone came up a few times. This chain links TRBV19 with TRBJ2-7; possibly TRBD2 for D (6 bases). This CDR3 has 13 amino acids. With 5 bases removed from V and 3 bases from J, the gap between germline ends came to 11 bases. Germline CDR1 reads LNHDA; CDR2 reads SQIVND (reference sequence). The CDR3 region has the DNA TGTGCCAGTAGTCCCAGACTAGACTACGAGCAGTACTTC. This encodes CASSPRLDYEQYF. Complete variable domain (other parts from reference TRBV19 and TRBJ2-7): DGGITQSPKYLFRKEGQNVTLSCEQNLNHDAMYWYRQDPGQGLRLIYYSQIVNDFQKGDIAEGYSVSREKKESFPLTVTSAQKNPTAFYLCASSPRLDYEQYFGPGTRLTVT.

V is TRBV18 and J is TRBJ2-7; a possible D gene is TRBD2 (7 bases). Germline V CDR1 and CDR2: KGHSH, LQKENI. This CDR3 comprises 17 residues. Trimming pared 1 base from V and 2 bases from J, leaving 18 bases between. The chain's CDR3 is CASSPLTQGGGAYEQYF. DNA of the CDR3: TGTGCCAGCTCACCACTAACACAGGGAGGGGGGGCCTACGAGCAGTACTTC.

In this sample, this clone turned up once. The CDR3 DNA reads TGTGCCAGCAGCCGTACAGGGTGGGGACCCGGGGAGCTGTTTTTT. Protein: CASSRTGWGPGELFF. The genes are TRBV27 and TRBJ2-2; possible D gene TRBD1, 6 bases. CDR1 and CDR2 from the germline V gene are MNHEY and SMNVEV (reference sequence). V lost 6 bases, J lost 6 bases, and 17 bases lay in between. CDR3 length: 15 residues.

In this sample, this clone turned up once. The chain employs TRBV7-2 and TRBJ2-7; TRBD1 matches 7 bases. The CDR3 runs to 15 residues. The germline CDR1 and CDR2 sequences are SGHTA and FQGNSA. V gave up 8 bases and J gave up 3 bases; unmatched junction bases: 13. This chain's CDR3 is CASLTYNRGDYEQYF. The CDR3 DNA reads TGTGCCAGCCTGACGTACAACAGGGGCGACTACGAGCAGTACTTC.

This CDR3 reads CASRTGTGGNYGYTF. DNA of the CDR3: TGTGCCAGTAGAACCGGGACAGGGGGTAACTATGGCTACACCTTC. The chain carries TRBV19 and TRBJ1-2, with 11 nucleotides matching TRBD1. CDR3 size: 15 residues. The V and J ends lost 6 bases and 1 base, in that order; junction bases with no gene match: 4. From germline, CDR1 is LNHDA and CDR2 SQIVND (reference sequence).

The chain couples TRBV2 to TRBJ2-3; weak D call: TRBD1 (6 bases). V shed 2 bases and J shed 0 bases, with 15 bases lying between them. Germline CDR1 is SNHLY and CDR2 is FYNNEI. This CDR3 is 17 amino acids long. In DNA, the CDR3 is TGTGCCAGCAGTGAAAAGAGAGGGACAAGTAGCACAGATACGCAGTATTTT. It is translated as CASSEKRGTSSTDTQYF.

Only a few counts were recorded for this clone. The chain is built from TRBV25-1 and TRBJ1-1; D is undetermined. Germline V CDR1 and CDR2: MGHDK, SYGVNS. This CDR3 is built from 12 residues. The V end lost 2 bases, the J end lost 5 bases, and 6 bases lay between the germline ends. The CDR3 spells CASSEGRTEAFF. CDR3 bases: TGTGCCAGCAGTGAAGGGAGGACTGAAGCTTTCTTT.

This sequence joins TRBV7-9 and TRBJ2-7, with 8 bases aligning to TRBD1. Germline loops: CDR1 SEHNR, CDR2 FQNEAQ (reference sequence). The ends lost 3 bases at V and 3 bases at J; junction bases unmatched: 1. CDR3 length equals 13 residues. Here the CDR3 reads CASSLGQDYEQYF. The CDR3 DNA follows: TGTGCCAGCAGCTTGGGACAGGACTACGAGCAGTACTTC.

The chain combines TRBV11-2 with TRBJ2-1; D perhaps matches TRBD1 (5 bases). The CDR3 length is 11 residues. Germline V gene lookup returns CDR1 SGHAT and CDR2 FQNNGV. V was cut by 10 bases and J by 4 bases, with 8 bases left in between. The CDR3 bases are TGTGCCACCTCAGGGTACAATGAGCAGTTCTTC. Translation: CATSGYNEQFF.

DNA of the CDR3: TGTGCCAGCAGCCCTCTCCGCGCGGCAGCTAACTATGGCTACACCTTC. Translated: CASSPLRAAANYGYTF. The V call is TRBV6-2 or TRBV6-3, the J call TRBJ1-2, with D hard to call. The CDR3 has 16 amino acids. Trimming pared 6 bases from V and 0 bases from J, leaving 17 bases between. Germline V gene sequence: CDR1 MNHEY, CDR2 SVGEGT.

The chain joins TRBV27 to TRBJ2-5; the match to TRBD2 covers 11 bases. Germline V CDR1 and CDR2: MNHEY, SMNVEV (reference sequence). Germline trimming cut 5 bases from V and 2 bases from J; bases unmatched to any gene: 4. This CDR3 has 15 amino acids. The CDR3 bases are TGTGCCAGCAGTACCCTAGCGGGGGGACAAGAGACCCAGTACTTC. This codes for CASSTLAGGQETQYF.

V and J are TRBV9 and TRBJ2-1, with TRBD1 matching 7 bases. Germline trimming cut 4 bases from V and 5 bases from J; bases unmatched to any gene: 12. Germline lookup yields CDR1 SGDLS and CDR2 YYNGEE. The CDR3 extends over 16 amino acids. CDR3 sequence: CASSFPRQGANNEQFF. CDR3 DNA sequence: TGTGCCAGCAGCTTCCCTCGACAGGGAGCAAACAATGAGCAGTTCTTC. Supplemented by reference TRBV9 and TRBJ2-1, the full variable domain reads DSGVTQTPKHLITATGQRVTLRCSPRSGDLSVYWYQQSLDQGLQFLIQYYNGEERAKGNILERFSAQQFPDLHSELNLSSLELGDSALYFCASSFPRQGANNEQFFGPGTRLTVL.

The chain has TRBV2 and TRBJ2-6, with 12 bases identical to TRBD1. The CDR3 runs 17 residues. V lost 11 bases and J lost 4; bases outside the gene matches: 12. CDR1 is SNHLY and CDR2 is FYNNEI in the germline V gene. CDR3 DNA: TGTGCCGCCCATGGGACAGGGGGCGCGGGGGGGGCCAACGTCCTGACTTTC. Translating gives CAAHGTGGAGGANVLTF.

The chain combines TRBV29-1 with TRBJ2-3, with D tentatively TRBD1 (6 bases). The CDR3 totals 13 residues. The germline V gene has CDR1 SQVTM and CDR2 ANQGSEA. CDR3 residues: CTALGGSTDTQYF. Here the CDR3 DNA reads TGCACCGCCCTTGGGGGCAGCACAGATACGCAGTATTTT.

The CDR3 sequence: CATYDSSQETQYF. For the CDR3, the DNA is TGTGCCACATATGACAGTTCACAAGAGACCCAGTACTTC. The genes are TRBV5-4 and TRBJ2-5; weak D call: TRBD1 (5 bases). The V end was cut by 9 bases, the J end by 2 bases, with 14 bases between. Germline-derived CDR1 and CDR2 are SGHNT and YYREEE (reference sequence). CDR3 length equals 13 residues.

CDR3 amino acids: CASSGPAGVPDTQYF. The DNA for the CDR3 is TGTGCCAGCAGTGGACCCGCGGGGGTCCCAGATACGCAGTATTTT. The V gene is TRBV2, the J gene TRBJ2-3, with 7 bases aligning to TRBD2. With V trimmed by 4 bases and J by 4 bases, 8 bases remained unmatched. In germline, CDR1 is SNHLY, CDR2 FYNNEI. This CDR3 spans 15 amino acids.

The chain employs TRBV11-2 and TRBJ1-1, with TRBD1 matching over 8 bases. Losses at the gene ends were 5 bases for V and 9 bases for J; bases not matched to a gene: 5. This CDR3 comprises 12 residues. The germline gives CDR1 SGHAT, CDR2 FQNNGV. In DNA, the CDR3 is TGTGCCAGCAGCCCGGACAGGGTGCAAGCTTTCTTT. Its protein product is CASSPDRVQAFF.

This rearrangement joins TRBV3-1 (or the pseudogene TRBV3-2) to TRBJ2-3; D gene ambiguous. Germline CDR1 reads LGHDT; CDR2 reads YNNKEL (reference sequence). The CDR3 runs 12 residues. V dropped 4 bases and J dropped 7 bases, with 9 bases sitting between them. The CDR3 DNA reads as TGTGCCAGCAGCCGACTCAGCTATACGCAGTATTTT. Translated, it gives CASSRLSYTQYF.